The 5 T cell receptor beta chains reported below all come from one sample, sequenced in a study of T cell responses to AZD1222 COVID-19 vaccine. The table came from immunoSEQ multiplex PCR; TCRdb's copy has only in-frame clones and leaves some out. The sample gives approximately 80,000 clones, around 87% of which show up once; just over 30% is in the top ten. Sequenced here: peripheral blood, sampled on day 0 of AZD1222 vaccination. Receptors originate from an adult in good health.

As DNA, the CDR3 is TGTGCCAGCAGACGCCGGCTAGCGGGAGAGGGGAGCGAGCAGTACTTC. This sequence encodes CASRRRLAGEGSEQYF. The chain employs TRBV5-4 and TRBJ2-7; 10 bases fit TRBD2. The J segment lost 6 bases and the V segment lost 5 bases, leaving 14 bases of the junction unmatched. Germline loops: CDR1 SGHNT, CDR2 YYREEE (reference sequence). This CDR3 contains 16 residues.

The J gene is TRBJ2-2, the V gene TRBV19; 7 bases are a match to TRBD2. The V gene's germline CDR1 is LNHDA and CDR2 SQIVND (reference sequence). CDR3 length: 15 residues. V shed 6 bases and J 2 bases; nucleotides not matched to a gene: 6. CDR3 sequence reads: CASRGSGYNTGELFF. As DNA, the CDR3 is TGTGCCAGTAGAGGTAGCGGGTATAACACCGGGGAGCTGTTTTTT.

V is TRBV28 and J is TRBJ1-6, with D perhaps matching TRBD1 (5 bases). Germline V gives CDR1 MDHEN, CDR2 SYDVKM. The CDR3 runs to 14 residues. Trimming stripped 1 base from V and 8 bases from J, with 9 bases between. In nucleotides, the CDR3 is TGTGCCAGCAGTTTATTTATCAGGGATTCACCCCTCCACTTT. Translation: CASSLFIRDSPLHF.

This clone has more than one count but fewer than ten. V usage is TRBV6-5 and J usage is TRBJ1-4; D perhaps matches TRBD1 (5 bases). This CDR3 is built from 14 residues. The V and J ends lost 2 bases and 8 bases respectively, with 12 bases between them. Germline loops: CDR1 MNHEY, CDR2 SVGAGI. CDR3 amino acids: CASSYVQGGEKLFF. In DNA, the CDR3 is TGTGCCAGCAGTTACGTCCAGGGTGGGGAAAAACTGTTTTTT.

This clone was found once. This chain uses TRBV6-5 with TRBJ2-5, with a weak D call TRBD2 (6 bases). The CDR3 has 15 residues. Trimming stripped 0 bases from V and 1 base from J, with 9 bases between. Germline values: CDR1 MNHEY, CDR2 SVGAGI. The DNA for the CDR3 is TGTGCCAGCAGTTACTCCGGACTACCCCAAGAGACCCAGTACTTC. Translation: CASSYSGLPQETQYF.